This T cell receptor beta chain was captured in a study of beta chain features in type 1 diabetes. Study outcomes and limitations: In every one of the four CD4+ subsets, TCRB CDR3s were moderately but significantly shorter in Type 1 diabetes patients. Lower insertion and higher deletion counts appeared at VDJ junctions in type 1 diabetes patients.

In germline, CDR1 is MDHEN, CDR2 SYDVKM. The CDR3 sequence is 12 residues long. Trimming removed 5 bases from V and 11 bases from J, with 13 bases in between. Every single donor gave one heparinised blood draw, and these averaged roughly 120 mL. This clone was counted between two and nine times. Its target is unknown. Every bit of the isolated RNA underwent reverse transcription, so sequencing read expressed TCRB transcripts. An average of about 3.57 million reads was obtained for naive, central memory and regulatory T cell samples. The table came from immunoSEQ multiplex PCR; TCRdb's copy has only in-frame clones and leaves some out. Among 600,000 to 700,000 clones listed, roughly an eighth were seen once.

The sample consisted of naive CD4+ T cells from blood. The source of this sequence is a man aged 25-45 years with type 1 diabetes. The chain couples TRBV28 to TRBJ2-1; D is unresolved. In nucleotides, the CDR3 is TGTGCCAGCAGTCAGAATCGAGGAAAGCAGTTCTTC. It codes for CASSQNRGKQFF. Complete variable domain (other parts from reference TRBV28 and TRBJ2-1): DVKVTQSSRYLVKRTGEKVFLECVQDMDHENMFWYRQDPGLGLRLIYFSYDVKMKEKGDIPEGYSVSREKKERFSLILESASTNQTSMYLCASSQNRGKQFFGPGTRLTVL.